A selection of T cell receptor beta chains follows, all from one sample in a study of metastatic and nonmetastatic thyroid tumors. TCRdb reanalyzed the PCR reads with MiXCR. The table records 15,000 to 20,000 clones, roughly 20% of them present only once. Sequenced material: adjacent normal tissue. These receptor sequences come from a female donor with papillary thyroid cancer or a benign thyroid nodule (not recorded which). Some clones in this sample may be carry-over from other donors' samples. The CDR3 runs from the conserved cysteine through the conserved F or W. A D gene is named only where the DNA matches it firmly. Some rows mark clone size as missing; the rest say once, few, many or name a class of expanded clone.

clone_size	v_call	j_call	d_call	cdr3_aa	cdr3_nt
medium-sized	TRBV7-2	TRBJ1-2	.	CASTLPSLGNYGYTF	TGTGCCAGCACCCTCCCCTCCCTCGGGAACTATGGCTACACCTTC
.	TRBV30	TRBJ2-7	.	CAWSVLANEQYF	TGTGCCTGGAGTGTACTAGCCAACGAGCAGTACTTC
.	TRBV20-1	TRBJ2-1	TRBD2	CSARDSAVAGAMSSYNEQFF	TGCAGTGCTAGAGATTCAGCGGTAGCGGGGGCGATGAGCTCCTACAATGAGCAGTTCTTC
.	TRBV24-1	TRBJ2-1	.	CATSEDRPYNEQFF	TGTGCCACCAGTGAGGACAGACCCTACAATGAGCAGTTCTTC
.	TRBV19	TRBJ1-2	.	CASSVDRSYGYTF	TGTGCCAGTAGTGTGGACAGATCCTATGGCTACACCTTC
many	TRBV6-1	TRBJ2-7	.	CASSEWGARLEQYF	TGTGCCAGCAGTGAATGGGGGGCGCGTCTCGAGCAGTACTTC
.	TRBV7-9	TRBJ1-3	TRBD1	CASHVGTGVGNTIYF	TGTGCCAGCCACGTAGGGACAGGGGTTGGAAACACCATATATTTT
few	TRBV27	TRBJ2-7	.	CATRGEGDYEQYF	TGTGCCACTAGGGGGGAGGGAGACTACGAGCAGTACTTC
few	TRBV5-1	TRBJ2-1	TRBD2	CASSVGLAGVEDEQFF	TGCGCCAGCAGCGTGGGACTAGCGGGAGTAGAAGATGAGCAGTTCTTC
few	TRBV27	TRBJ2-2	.	CASSSRLGGSGPGELFF	TGTGCCAGCAGTTCCCGTCTCGGGGGAAGCGGGCCCGGGGAGCTGTTCTTT
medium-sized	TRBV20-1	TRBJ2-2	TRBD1	CSATGTGNTGELFF	TGCAGTGCAACCGGGACAGGGAACACCGGGGAGCTGTTTTTT
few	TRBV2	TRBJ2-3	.	CASRPGASADTRYF	TGTGCCAGCAGACCGGGGGCGAGCGCAGATACGCGGTATTTT
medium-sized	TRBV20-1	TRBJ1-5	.	CSAGDTLSNQPQHF	TGCAGTGCTGGAGACACCCTTAGCAATCAGCCCCAGCATTTT
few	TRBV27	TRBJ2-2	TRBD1	CASKGTDNTGELFF	TGTGCCAGCAAGGGGACAGATAACACCGGGGAGCTGTTTTTT
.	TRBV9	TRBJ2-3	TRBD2	CASSPDRPGGARDTQYF	TGTGCCAGCAGCCCCGACCGTCCCGGGGGGGCAAGAGATACGCAGTATTTT
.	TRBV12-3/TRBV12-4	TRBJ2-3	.	CASSLTSGDVTNTQYF	TGTGCCAGCAGTTTAACCAGCGGAGACGTTACAAATACGCAGTATTTT
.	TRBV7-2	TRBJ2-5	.	CDSSSRETQYF	TGTGACAGCAGCTCTCGAGAGACCCAGTACTTC
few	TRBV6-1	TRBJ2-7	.	CASTPRADSSYEQYF	TGTGCCAGCACTCCTCGGGCGGATTCCTCCTACGAGCAGTACTTC
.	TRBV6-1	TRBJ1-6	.	CASSDSYNTPLHF	TGTGCAAGCAGTGACAGTTATAATACTCCACTCCACTTT
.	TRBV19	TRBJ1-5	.	CASKFDGSSNQPQHF	TGTGCCAGTAAATTCGACGGATCCAGTAATCAGCCCCAGCATTTT
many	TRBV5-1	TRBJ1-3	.	CASSLANGAGNTIYF	TGCGCCAGCAGCTTGGCCAACGGTGCCGGAAACACCATATATTTT
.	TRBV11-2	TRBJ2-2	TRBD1	CASSLKTGGFAGELFF	TGTGCCAGCAGCTTAAAGACAGGGGGTTTCGCCGGGGAGCTGTTTTTT
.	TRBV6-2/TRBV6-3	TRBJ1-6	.	CASSSREVSPLHF	TGTGCCAGCAGTTCACGAGAAGTTTCACCCCTCCACTTT
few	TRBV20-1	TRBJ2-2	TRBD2	CSATSGSRGTGELFF	TGCAGTGCCACAAGCGGGAGTCGGGGTACCGGGGAGCTGTTTTTT
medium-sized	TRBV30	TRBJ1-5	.	CAWNAGSSQPQHF	TGTGCCTGGAACGCGGGGTCGAGTCAGCCCCAGCATTTT
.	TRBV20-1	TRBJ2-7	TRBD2	CSAPLAGGLGEQYF	TGCAGTGCTCCACTAGCGGGGGGGCTTGGCGAGCAGTACTTC
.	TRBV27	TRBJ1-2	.	CASSPEEPSLNYGYTF	TGTGCCAGTAGTCCAGAGGAACCCAGTCTCAACTATGGCTACACCTTC
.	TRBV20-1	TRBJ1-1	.	CSAAPRPGTEAFF	TGCAGTGCTGCCCCGAGGCCTGGAACTGAAGCATTCTTC
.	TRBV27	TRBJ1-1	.	CASSFRKTNTEAFF	TGTGCCAGCAGTTTCCGGAAGACGAACACTGAAGCTTTCTTT
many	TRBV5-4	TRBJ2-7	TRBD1	CASSRGTGGGGEQYF	TGTGCCAGCAGTAGAGGGACAGGGGGGGGTGGCGAGCAGTACTTC
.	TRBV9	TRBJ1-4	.	CASSVAYRGGEKLFF	TGTGCCAGCAGCGTAGCATATAGGGGAGGTGAAAAACTGTTTTTT
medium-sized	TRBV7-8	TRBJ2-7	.	CASSLAGQTYEQYF	TGTGCCAGCAGCTTAGCGGGGCAGACCTACGAGCAGTACTTC
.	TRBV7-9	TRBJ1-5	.	CASSLQTGQPQHF	TGTGCCAGCAGCCTGCAGACGGGTCAGCCCCAGCATTTT
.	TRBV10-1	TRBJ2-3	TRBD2	CASSGPTSGRAYDTDTQYF	TGCGCCAGCAGTGGGCCGACTAGCGGGAGGGCCTATGACACAGATACGCAGTATTTT
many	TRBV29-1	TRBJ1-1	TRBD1	CSVPTGSIGTEAFF	TGCAGCGTTCCGACAGGGTCTATTGGCACTGAAGCTTTCTTT
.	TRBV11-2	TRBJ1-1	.	CASSLTENTEAFF	TGTGCCAGCAGCTTGACAGAGAACACTGAAGCTTTCTTT
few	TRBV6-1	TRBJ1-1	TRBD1	CASSSGQAVLNTEAFF	TGTGCCAGCAGCTCTGGACAGGCGGTACTGAACACTGAAGCTTTCTTT
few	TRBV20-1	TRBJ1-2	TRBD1	CSARLTGDYGYTF	TGCAGTGCTCGTTTGACAGGGGACTATGGCTACACCTTC
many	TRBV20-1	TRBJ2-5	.	CSARGRRFYGETQYF	TGCAGTGCTAGAGGCAGGAGATTTTACGGGGAGACCCAGTACTTC
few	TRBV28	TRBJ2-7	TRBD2	CASSPSIGAGLASYEQYF	TGTGCCAGCAGTCCGTCAATCGGGGCGGGACTAGCCTCCTACGAGCAGTACTTC
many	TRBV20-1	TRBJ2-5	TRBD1	CSARHSGQIGETQYF	TGCAGTGCTCGACACTCGGGACAGATAGGAGAGACCCAGTACTTC
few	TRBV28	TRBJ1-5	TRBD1	CASSFYRGRNQPQHF	TGTGCCAGCAGTTTTTACAGGGGCCGCAATCAGCCCCAGCATTTT
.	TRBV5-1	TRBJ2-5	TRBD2	CAGIQGGVETQYF	TGCGCCGGCATCCAGGGAGGGGTCGAGACCCAGTACTTC
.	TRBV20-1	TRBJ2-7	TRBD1	CSAVLVDRPYEQYF	TGCAGTGCGGTTTTGGTGGACAGGCCCTACGAGCAGTACTTC
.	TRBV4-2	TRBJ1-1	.	CASSQGQEAFF	TGTGCCAGCAGCCAAGGTCAAGAAGCTTTCTTT
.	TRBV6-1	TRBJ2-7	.	CASNLSIGARGQYF	TGTGCCAGCAATCTTTCGATAGGGGCCAGGGGGCAGTACTTC
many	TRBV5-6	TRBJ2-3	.	CASTPLDNTDTQYF	TGTGCCAGCACCCCCCTTGACAACACAGATACGCAGTATTTT
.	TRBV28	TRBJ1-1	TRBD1	CASSLSPGQGGTEAFF	TGTGCCAGCAGTTTATCACCGGGACAGGGTGGAACTGAAGCTTTCTTT
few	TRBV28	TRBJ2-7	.	CASSFGRQYF	TGTGCCAGCAGTTTCGGCCGGCAGTACTTC
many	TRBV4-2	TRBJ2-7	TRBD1	CASSHETGGEQYF	TGTGCCAGCAGCCACGAGACAGGGGGCGAGCAGTACTTC
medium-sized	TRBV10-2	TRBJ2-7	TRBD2	CASRPGLVTYEQYF	TGCGCCAGCAGACCGGGACTAGTAACCTACGAGCAGTACTTC
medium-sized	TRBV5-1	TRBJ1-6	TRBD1	CASSLETGGRSPLHF	TGCGCCAGCAGCTTGGAGACAGGGGGAAGATCACCCCTCCACTTT
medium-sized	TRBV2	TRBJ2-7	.	CASSKQGYEDEQYF	TGTGCCAGCAGCAAACAGGGTTACGAGGACGAGCAGTACTTC
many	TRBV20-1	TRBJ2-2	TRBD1	CSAATGAGTGELFF	TGCAGTGCTGCGACAGGGGCGGGCACCGGGGAGCTGTTTTTT
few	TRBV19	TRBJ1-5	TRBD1	CASSIQDRGPQPQHF	TGTGCCAGTAGTATTCAGGACAGGGGGCCCCAGCCCCAGCATTTT